A single TCR beta chain is shown here with its context. The antigen remains unidentified. The data were obtained in a study of sequential checkpoint blockade in melanoma. Study overall: Each arm's sequence ended with maintenance nivolumab. 91 pretreatment tumor DNA samples were TCRβ immunosequenced. Study results and limitations: Mutational load did not correlate with tumor T-cell fraction or clonality.

The protocol was immunoSEQ multiplex PCR, while the TCRdb copy is restricted to in-frame clones and leaves out a portion. The data hold 15,000 to 20,000 clones, with under 85% observed a single time. Treatment: randomized to nivolumab then ipilimumab (arm A) or the reverse (arm B). In germline, CDR1 is MNHGY, CDR2 SVAAGI. This CDR3 is built from 15 residues. The TCR was taken from a human donor with melanoma. This chain connects TRBV6-9 to TRBJ2-7, with 13 bases aligning to TRBD2. The assigned J gene may be wrong: the sequence end matches TRBJ2-5 better. The specimen was tumor tissue (inferred from file names), collected from a patient given nivolumab and ipilimumab in sequence. This CDR3 is CASSSGLAGIETQYF. The DNA of the CDR3 is TGTGCCAGCAGTTCGGGACTAGCGGGAATAGAGACCCAGTACTTC.